One and the same sample provided the 15 T cell receptor beta chains below, sequenced in a study of blood T cell repertoires in COVID-19. TCRdb's table, derived via immunoSEQ multiplex PCR, lists solely in-frame clones and lacks some. This repertoire shows some 430,000 clones, about 90% found once; its top ten account for about 0.63%. Sequences were obtained from PBMCs or T cells enriched from blood (not recorded which). The receptor set was obtained from a man aged 18-30 years who had recovered from COVID-19.

The chain combines TRBV12-5 with TRBJ1-1; D unresolved. This CDR3 spans 13 amino acids. Germline V CDR1 and CDR2: LGHNT, FRNRAP. The V gene lost 6 bases and the J gene lost 2 bases, with 10 bases spanning the gap. The DNA of the CDR3 is TGTGCTAGTGGCCTTCCAGGCAACACTGAAGCTTTCTTT. Translating it yields CASGLPGNTEAFF. Drawing the rest from reference TRBV12-5 and TRBJ1-1, the complete variable domain is DARVTQTPRHKVTEMGQEVTMRCQPILGHNTVFWYRQTMMQGLELLAYFRNRAPLDDSGMPKDRFSAEMPDATLATLKIQPSEPRDSAVYFCASGLPGNTEAFFGQGTRLTVV.

The rearrangement links TRBV28 to TRBJ1-6, with 7 bases identical to TRBD1. The length of the CDR3 is 17 residues. Trimming removed 7 bases from V and 9 bases from J; junction bases left unmatched: 18. Per germline, CDR1 MDHEN and CDR2 SYDVKM. The CDR3 nucleotides are TGTGCCAGCATCCCAACCAGGGGGAGGACAGTCGGTTCACCCCTCCACTTT. Protein product: CASIPTRGRTVGSPLHF.

The chain combines TRBV5-1 with TRBJ1-1; D remains unclear. The CDR3 is 12 amino acids. Germline-derived CDR1 and CDR2 are SGHRS and YFSETQ. Trimming stripped 2 bases from V and 3 bases from J, with 5 bases between. The CDR3 region is CASSFEDTEAFF. The CDR3 DNA reads as TGCGCCAGCAGCTTTGAGGACACTGAAGCTTTCTTT. Variable domain in full (rest from reference TRBV5-1 and TRBJ1-1): KAGVTQTPRYLIKTRGQQVTLSCSPISGHRSVSWYQQTPGQGLQFLFEYFSETQRNKGNFPGRFSGRQFSNSRSEMNVSTLELGDSALYLCASSFEDTEAFFGQGTRLTVV.

This clone was detected only a few times. The V call is TRBV6-2 or TRBV6-3, the J call TRBJ1-1; TRBD1 is a possible D gene (5 bases). Per the germline V gene, CDR1 is MNHEY and CDR2 is SVGEGT. Trimming took 4 bases from V and 4 from J, leaving 16 bases between them. This CDR3 region has 15 residues. The CDR3 loop is CASSFNPYGATEAFF. DNA of the CDR3: TGTGCCAGCAGTTTTAACCCGTATGGGGCCACTGAAGCTTTCTTT.

The chain joins TRBV2 to TRBJ1-1; TRBD1 agrees at 11 bases. CDR3 length: 16 residues. The germline CDR1 and CDR2 sequences are SNHLY and FYNNEI. Losses at the gene ends were 3 bases for V and 3 bases for J; bases not matched to a gene: 6. The CDR3 nucleotides are TGTGCCAGCAGTGAGAATGGACAGGGGGCTTACACTGAAGCTTTCTTT. Translated: CASSENGQGAYTEAFF.

This chain links TRBV7-2 with TRBJ2-2; D gene ambiguous. The V and J ends lost 1 base and 8 bases respectively, with 8 bases between them. The CDR3 length is 13 residues. CDR1 is SGHTA, CDR2 FQGNSA, per germline. The CDR3 is CASSLVWPGELFF. The CDR3 bases are TGTGCCAGCAGCTTAGTTTGGCCAGGGGAGCTGTTTTTT.

The rearrangement links TRBV18 to TRBJ1-2; D gene ambiguous. Trimming cost V 6 bases and J 4 bases, with 12 bases left between them. Germline CDR1 and CDR2: KGHSH and LQKENI. The CDR3 has 13 residues. The CDR3 DNA follows: TGTGCCAGCTCTCCAGAGGGCGCCTATGGCTACACCTTC. It encodes CASSPEGAYGYTF.

This clone was recorded once. This chain joins TRBV2 and TRBJ1-3, with no clear D. Germline CDR1 reads SNHLY; CDR2 reads FYNNEI. V shed 7 bases and J shed 0 bases, with 13 bases lying between them. This CDR3 has 15 amino acids. CDR3 sequence (DNA): TGTGCCAGCATCGGCCAGACTATCTCTGGAAACACCATATATTTT. Translated: CASIGQTISGNTIYF.

The sample holds a few counts of this clone. In DNA form, the CDR3 reads TGTGCCAGCAGTCCTCTAGGTATCTGGGGGGGACATGAAAAACTGTTTTTT. As protein: CASSPLGIWGGHEKLFF. This sequence joins TRBV27 and TRBJ1-4; tentatively, D is TRBD1 (5 bases). CDR1 MNHEY and CDR2 SMNVEV come from the germline V gene (reference sequence). The CDR3 covers 17 residues. Trimming removed 5 bases from V and 6 bases from J, with 22 bases in between.

This chain connects TRBV9 to TRBJ1-3; D call uncertain. CDR1 is SGDLS, CDR2 YYNGEE, per germline. V was trimmed by 3 bases and J by 4 bases, leaving 14 bases between them. The CDR3 runs 15 residues. The CDR3 DNA is TGTGCCAGCAGCGCCTCCACTGAGGCGGGAAACACCATATATTTT. Residues: CASSASTEAGNTIYF. The full variable domain, its missing parts supplied by reference TRBV9 and TRBJ1-3, is DSGVTQTPKHLITATGQRVTLRCSPRSGDLSVYWYQQSLDQGLQFLIQYYNGEERAKGNILERFSAQQFPDLHSELNLSSLELGDSALYFCASSASTEAGNTIYFGEGSWLTVV.

This chain uses TRBV4-2 with TRBJ2-1; 7 nucleotides align to TRBD2. The V gene's germline CDR1 is LGHNA and CDR2 YNFKEQ. This CDR3 region has 16 residues. V lost 1 base to trimming and J lost 2 bases; unmatched junction nucleotides: 5. The CDR3 nucleotides read TGTGCCAGCAGCCAAGTCTGGGACTACACCTACAATGAGCAGTTCTTC. Its protein product is CASSQVWDYTYNEQFF.

This clone is a singleton in its sample. The V call is TRBV9, the J call TRBJ2-1; 11 nucleotides align to TRBD1. After removal of 4 bases from V and 4 bases from J, the junction contained 7 bases not matched to a gene. The CDR3 has 16 residues. Per germline, CDR1 SGDLS and CDR2 YYNGEE. The CDR3 DNA is TGTGCCAGCAGCCCCCCCGGACAGGGGGCTTACAATGAGCAGTTCTTC. Encoded protein: CASSPPGQGAYNEQFF.

J is TRBJ1-2 and V is TRBV6-6, with no clear D. Per germline, CDR1 MNHNY and CDR2 SVGAGI (reference sequence). The CDR3 is made up of 15 amino acids. V lost 2 bases, J lost 0 bases, and 10 bases lay in between. In DNA, the CDR3 is TGTGCCAGCAGTTACGTAACAGTCTCTAACTATGGCTACACCTTC. Residues: CASSYVTVSNYGYTF.

The gene calls are TRBV11-2 and TRBJ1-1; D may be TRBD1 (6 bases). The CDR3 runs to 15 residues. Trimming shortened V by 3 bases and J by 2 bases, and 13 bases separated the two germline ends. The germline gives CDR1 SGHAT, CDR2 FQNNGV. Here the CDR3 DNA reads TGTGCCAGCAGCTTGATATTACAGGGAAACACTGAAGCTTTCTTT. Its translation: CASSLILQGNTEAFF. Full variable domain (rest looked up from reference TRBV11-2 and TRBJ1-1): EAGVAQSPRYKIIEKRQSVAFWCNPISGHATLYWYQQILGQGPKLLIQFQNNGVVDDSQLPKDRFSAERLKGVDSTLKIQPAKLEDSAVYLCASSLILQGNTEAFFGQGTRLTVV.

The chain combines TRBV18 with TRBJ1-2, with a tentative D call TRBD1 (5 bases). CDR3 length: 14 amino acids. Per germline, CDR1 KGHSH and CDR2 LQKENI. V gave up 3 bases and J gave up 8 bases, with 16 bases separating them. The CDR3 loop is CASSPTVDYGGYTF. CDR3 nucleotide sequence: TGTGCCAGCTCACCGACAGTGGACTATGGAGGCTACACCTTC.